Listed below are T cell receptor beta chains from one sample, sequenced in a study of blood T cell repertoires in COVID-19. Assay used: immunoSEQ multiplex PCR; TCRdb lists only in-frame clones, some missing. The sample yields around 160,000 clones, approximately 90% seen once. Sequencing used peripheral blood. The receptors were gathered from a young man with acute or convalescent COVID-19. Both conserved end residues are part of each CDR3. The D gene is left open where the match is weak. Clone sizes are given selectively: once, few, many, or a class where the clone is expanded.

d_call,v_call,j_call,clone_size,cdr3_nt,cdr3_aa
TRBD1,TRBV7-9,TRBJ1-1,-,TGTGCCAGCAGCTTGAGCTTTTTTCCACAGGGGACTGAAGCTTTCTTT,CASSLSFFPQGTEAFF
TRBD1,TRBV7-6,TRBJ2-7,-,TGTGCCAGCAGCTCGACAGGGAGCTCCTACGAGCAGTACTTC,CASSSTGSSYEQYF
-,TRBV29-1,TRBJ2-5,-,TGCAGCGTTTCCCAGGGGGAGACCCAGTACTTC,CSVSQGETQYF
-,TRBV5-4,TRBJ2-7,-,TGTGCCAGCAGACCTCGGGACTTCAACGAGCAGTACTTC,CASRPRDFNEQYF
TRBD1,TRBV6-5,TRBJ1-2,-,TGTGCCAGCAGACTCGGGACAGTCTATGGCTACACCTTC,CASRLGTVYGYTF
-,TRBV19,TRBJ2-3,-,TGTGCCAGTAGTAGGAGGGATCCTAGCACAGATACGCAGTATTTT,CASSRRDPSTDTQYF
TRBD2,TRBV5-1,TRBJ2-7,-,TGCGCCAGCAGCTTGTCTGGCGGGAGGGTCTCTGACGAGCAGTACTTC,CASSLSGGRVSDEQYF
TRBD2,TRBV6-5,TRBJ2-7,-,TGTGCCAGCAGTTCCCAAGCGGGAGGGCCGCGTGAGCAGTACTTC,CASSSQAGGPREQYF
-,TRBV19,TRBJ1-2,-,TGTGCCAGTAGTATTTTCTTAGCTACCGGCATTGGGGGCGGCTATGGCTACACCTTC,CASSIFLATGIGGGYGYTF
TRBD1,TRBV2,TRBJ1-1,-,TGTGCCAGCAGTGAACTCATAAGAGGGGGCGGATTAGCTTTCTTT,CASSELIRGGGLAFF
TRBD2,TRBV5-1,TRBJ2-7,-,TGCGCCAGCGAAAAAGGCGAAGCGGGATTCACCTACGAGCAGTACTTC,CASEKGEAGFTYEQYF
-,TRBV7-2,TRBJ2-1,-,TGTGCCAGCAGCGGACGGAGGGCCACCTCCTACAATGAGCAGTTCTTC,CASSGRRATSYNEQFF
-,TRBV5-5,TRBJ1-4,once,TGTGCCAGCAGCCTGGGAGGCGAAAAACTGTTTTTT,CASSLGGEKLFF
TRBD2,TRBV6-5,TRBJ2-2,-,TGTGCCAGCAGTTACTCGGCGGGGGTGAACACCGGGGAGCTGTTTTTT,CASSYSAGVNTGELFF